The sample holds a few counts of the clone carrying this T cell receptor beta chain. 13 Jbeta primers and 60 Vbeta primers were used for the PCR. TCRdb's table, derived via immunoSEQ multiplex PCR, lists solely in-frame clones and lacks some. The table lists approximately 67,000 clones, 55% to 80% of them singletons, with around 2% in the top ten. Per the germline V gene, CDR1 is SGHNT and CDR2 is YENEEA. With V trimmed by 1 base and J by 7 bases, 0 bases remained unmatched. The CDR3 is 12 residues long. The data stem from a study of cytomegalovirus exposure and HLA in healthy donors. The material sequenced was PBMCs. The clonotype comes from a young woman in good health and CMV-seronegative. This sequence joins TRBV11-3 and TRBJ1-1, with TRBD1 matching 7 bases. Written as DNA, the CDR3 is TGTGCCAGCAGCTTAGGGACAGGTGAAGCTTTCTTT. This codes for CASSLGTGEAFF.